The 10 T cell receptor beta chains reported below all come from one sample, sequenced in a study of T cells after yellow fever vaccination. MiXCR, run by TCRdb on the 5' RACE reads, gives a single entry per CDR3 protein. The sample includes about 22,000 distinct CDR3 sequences, 4% to 6% of them seen just once. The input for sequencing was PBMCs, either bulk or a sorted T-cell subset (CD4+, CD8+, memory, or dextramer-sorted; not recorded which), taken roughly 46 days after the first yellow fever vaccination. These TCRs come from a man aged 18 to 30 who received the YFV17D yellow fever vaccine.

This clonotype was observed many times. This chain joins TRBV20-1 and TRBJ1-6; D ambiguous. Trimming stripped 3 bases from V and 5 bases from J, with 2 bases between. Germline V gene sequence: CDR1 DFQATT, CDR2 SNEGSKA (reference sequence). The CDR3 has 11 amino acids. CDR3 in DNA: TGCAGTGCTAGCCATAATTCACCCCTCCACTTT. It codes for CSASHNSPLHF.

This clonotype appeared many times. The J gene is TRBJ1-2, the V gene TRBV7-2; no firm D call. The V end lost 5 bases, the J end lost 0 bases, and 4 bases lay between the germline ends. Germline CDR1 reads SGHTA; CDR2 reads FQGNSA. The CDR3 consists of 12 residues. The CDR3 region is CASSNPNYGYTF. The DNA of the CDR3 is TGTGCCAGCAGCAATCCTAACTATGGCTACACCTTC. Filled out from reference TRBV7-2 and TRBJ1-2, the complete variable domain reads GAGVSQSPSNKVTEKGKDVELRCDPISGHTALYWYRQSLGQGLEFLIYFQGNSAPDKSGLPSDRFSAERTGGSVSTLTIQRTQQEDSAVYLCASSNPNYGYTFGSGTRLTVV.

This clonotype was counted many times. The J gene is TRBJ2-5, the V gene TRBV5-1, with D uncertain. The V gene's germline CDR1 is SGHRS and CDR2 YFSETQ. The CDR3 is made up of 15 amino acids. Deletions cut 4 bases from V and 1 base from J, with 14 bases between. In DNA form, the CDR3 reads TGCGCCAGCAGCCCCCCCCATCAGATCCAAGAGACCCAGTACTTC. This sequence encodes CASSPPHQIQETQYF.

The table lists this clonotype with many counts. This rearrangement joins TRBV6-6 to TRBJ2-5; D may match TRBD1 or TRBD2 (6 bases each). This CDR3 is built from 12 residues. Trimming pared 4 bases from V and 8 bases from J, leaving 11 bases between. Germline V gene data show CDR1 as MNHNY and CDR2 as SVGAGI (reference sequence). CDR3 nucleotides: TGTGCCAGCAGTTTTGAGGGGGGCACCCAGTACTTC. Protein sequence: CASSFEGGTQYF.

In this sample, this clonotype turned up many times. The V and J genes are TRBV15 and TRBJ2-7; TRBD1 or TRBD2 may be the D gene (5 bases each). The CDR3 has 14 amino acids. V was pared by 6 bases and J by 7 bases, with 19 bases between. The germline V gene has CDR1 LNHNV and CDR2 YYDKDF (reference sequence). CDR3 amino acids: CATRPGLLGQEQYF. The CDR3 bases are TGTGCCACCAGGCCGGGCCTACTAGGACAAGAGCAGTACTTC. The complete variable domain, with remaining parts taken from reference TRBV15 and TRBJ2-7, reads DAMVIQNPRYQVTQFGKPVTLSCSQTLNHNVMYWYQQKSSQAPKLLFHYYDKDFNNEADTPDNFQSRRPNTSFCFLDIRSPGLGDTAMYLCATRPGLLGQEQYFGPGTRLTVT.

This clonotype was observed at least ten times. V and J are TRBV12-3 or TRBV12-4 and TRBJ1-1, with D perhaps matching TRBD1 (5 bases). With 6 bases removed from V and 4 bases from J, the gap between germline ends came to 12 bases. The CDR3 consists of 13 residues. The CDR3 DNA follows: TGTGCCAGCAGCCACCGGGGGGGCACTGAAGCTTTCTTT. Protein sequence: CASSHRGGTEAFF.

This clonotype was picked up many times. This chain uses TRBV4-1 with TRBJ2-3; 7 nucleotides match TRBD1. V dropped 4 bases and J dropped 10; count of bases not matched to a gene: 5. CDR3 length: 12 residues. CDR1 MGHRA and CDR2 YSYEKL come from the germline V gene. As DNA, the CDR3 is TGCGCCAGCAGCCGACAGGGTTCCGCGCAGTATTTT. It is translated as CASSRQGSAQYF.

This clonotype was seen only once. This may be a read error: a much more frequent sequence differs by one nucleotide. The V gene is TRBV2, the J gene TRBJ1-6, with 7 bases lining up with TRBD1. Germline lookup yields CDR1 SNHLY and CDR2 FYNNEI. The CDR3 is made up of 14 amino acids. The CDR3 protein is CAAAYRGYKSPLHF. As DNA, the CDR3 is TGTGCCGCAGCCTACAGGGGTTATAAGTCACCCCTCCACTTT.

This clonotype was seen repeatedly, ten times or more. The rearrangement uses TRBV27 and TRBJ1-2; TRBD1 matches at 7 bases. With V trimmed by 6 bases and J by 5 bases, 12 bases remained unmatched. CDR1 and CDR2 from the germline V gene are MNHEY and SMNVEV (reference sequence). The CDR3 runs to 15 residues. Written as DNA, the CDR3 is TGTGCCAGCAGCCTAGGACAGGCTCATTTATATGGCTACACCTTC. This sequence encodes CASSLGQAHLYGYTF.

Remarks on this clonotype: A clone one base away is much larger, so this may be a read error. The V and J genes are TRBV5-1 and TRBJ1-4; TRBD1 agrees at 7 bases. The CDR3 is 14 residues long. CDR1 and CDR2 (germline): SGHRS, YFSETQ. The CDR3 DNA reads TGCGCCAGCAGCACGACAGGGACTAGTGAAAAACTGTTTTTT. This gives the protein CASSTTGTSEKLFF.